Included here is one TCR beta chain sequence, with context. This clone has a handful of counts. What antigen it recognizes has not been identified. No qualities accompany the bases; no much larger clone lies one base away. The sample is drawn from a study of OX40 agonist ivuxolimab in advanced cancers. About the investigation overall: Ivuxolimab was a fully human IgG2 agonistic monoclonal antibody targeting the costimulatory receptor OX40 (CD134). Intravenous ivuxolimab was administered to patients every 2 weeks at six dose levels: 0.01, 0.1, 0.3, 1.5, 3 and 10 mg/kg. Prior anti-PD-1, anti-PD-L1 or anti-CTLA-4 therapy was permitted, and approximately 41% of dose-escalation patients had received checkpoint inhibitors. In the dose-escalation cohort, more than 75% of patients were male, and the mean age was about 55 years, with a range of roughly 23 to 85. Of the roughly 51 patients in dose escalation, approximately 20 had hepatocellular carcinoma, about 15 had melanoma, 9 had renal cell carcinoma and 9 had head and neck cancer. Three dose-escalation patients achieved partial responses, one with hepatocellular carcinoma and two with cutaneous melanoma. The paper reports the monotherapy dose-escalation portion (N of about 50 patients) of the phase I ivuxolimab trial. Peripheral TCRbeta sequencing aimed to test whether ivuxolimab altered TCR sequence diversity and caused clonal T-cell expansion. Points the paper makes about the study in general: After ivuxolimab, more expanded clones were found on average in CD8+ T cells than in CD4+ T cells. Low levels of normalized T-cell clonal expansion were also seen in some nonresponding patients. Which antigens the clonally expanded peripheral T cells were specific for was not determined. In partial responders in the 0.1-3.0 mg/kg groups, normalized peripheral clonal expansion was found to be among the lowest, especially among CD8+ T cells. At doses from 0.1 to 3.0 mg/kg, clonal expansion was seen in both CD4+ and CD8+ blood T cells between baseline and week 6.

To sequence the TCRbeta CDR3 region, genomic DNA was isolated from the sorted cells. The immunoSEQ Assay was used for sequencing of TCRbeta CDR3 regions. TCRdb took this table from immuneACCESS and kept in-frame rearrangements with V and J called. Such tables lack part of the clones; where checked against another copy, unresolved V genes explain under half of the gap, and the rest is unexplained. The sample includes about 30,000 clones, with less than 85% observed a single time. Roughly 9.8% of the sample goes to the ten largest clones. Patients with autoimmune disease history or receiving systemic immunosuppression were excluded from the trial. Peripheral blood for TCR sequencing was drawn from every dose cohort at baseline, at cycle 4 day 1 and at cycle 7 day 1. Samples were obtained from an open-label, multicenter, first-in-human phase I dose-escalation trial of ivuxolimab. Adults with locally advanced or metastatic melanoma, renal cell, hepatocellular, or head and neck squamous cell carcinoma were enrolled in the trial. Before TCR sequencing, CD4+ T cells and CD8+ T cells were sorted from peripheral blood as separate populations.

The input for sequencing was CD4+ or CD8+ T cells sorted from blood, taken in a trial of the OX40 agonist ivuxolimab. This TCR was sampled from an adult with an advanced solid tumor such as melanoma, head and neck, liver or kidney cancer.

The DNA is TGTGCCACCAAACGTGGGGGTAGCTCCTACGAGCAGTACTTC. This is translated as CATKRGGSSYEQYF. The V and J segments used are TRBV6-5 and TRBJ2-7, with the D call perhaps TRBD1 or TRBD2, as 5 bases match in each case. The CDR3 runs 14 residues from the cysteine to the phenylalanine. The retained sequence is limited to the CDR3, 42 bases, with the frame set at the first base. CDR1 and CDR2 are read off the germline V gene as MNHEY and SVGAGI. At the junction V is shortened by 10 bases and J by 0 bases, with 16 bases in between.